This entry concerns a single TCR beta chain. The data were taken from a study of long-term antiretroviral therapy in people with HIV. CDR3 size: 14 residues. V was shortened by 3 bases and J by 5 bases, with 11 bases between the two germline ends. Germline V gene lookup returns CDR1 ENHRY and CDR2 SYGVKD. The assay, immunoSEQ v3.0, was run at survey level. TCRdb's table, derived via immunoSEQ multiplex PCR, lists solely in-frame clones and lacks some. The table has around 21,000 clones, 80% to 90% seen once. This TCR was sampled from a man younger than 35 with HIV. Sequences were derived from unsorted PBMCs, sampled 2.1 years after starting antiretroviral therapy. V is TRBV10-3 and J is TRBJ1-3; D remains ambiguous. This chain's CDR3 is CAISEGLLRNTIYF. The CDR3 DNA sequence: TGTGCCATCAGTGAAGGGCTCTTAAGAAACACCATATATTTT.